This TCR beta chain was sequenced in a study of blood T cell repertoires in COVID-19. In the source study's methods: Scientists estimated how many nucleated cells there were by amplifying reference gene primers. Profiling relied on immunoSEQ multiplex PCR, and the TCRdb table lists in-frame clones only, not all of them. The V and J calls and clone size come from that table; D and trimming were worked out from the DNA. The sample consists of about 78,000 clones, about 93% of them appearing once. There are 16 residues in the CDR3. The germline gives CDR1 LNHDA, CDR2 SQIVND (reference sequence). Trimming stripped 5 bases from V and 0 bases from J, with 13 bases between.

This rearrangement joins TRBV19 to TRBJ1-4; no firm D call. The sample was peripheral blood. The sequence was obtained from a woman of 80 years or more with acute or convalescent COVID-19. The chain's CDR3 is CASSPPTDATNEKLFF. Here the CDR3 DNA reads TGTGCCAGTAGTCCTCCTACCGATGCAACTAATGAAAAACTGTTTTTT.